This T cell receptor beta chain originates from a study of CD8 T cells in Susac syndrome. V dropped 4 bases and J dropped 1 base, with 18 bases sitting between them. The length of the CDR3 is 17 residues. Germline lookup yields CDR1 MGHDK and CDR2 SYGVNS. Study conclusions and caveats: A relatively small number of individuals underwent TCR sequencing and HLA analysis.

It was with random hexamers that roughly 0.45 to 1 ug RNA was reverse transcribed. The CDR3 of TCR beta was amplified by immunoSEQ multiplex PCR across 54 Vbeta and 13 Jbeta. TCRdb re-called the immunoSEQ multiplex PCR reads through MiXCR, storing one row per CDR3 protein. The sample consists of 150,000 to 200,000 distinct CDR3 sequences, roughly 94% of them appearing once. As to this clonotype: What it binds is not known.

TCR beta was sequenced from blood CD8+ and CD4+ T cells. TEMRA cells were FACS-enriched, and CD8+ and CD4+ T cells were isolated negatively. The sequence derives from a human donor in good health. This chain connects TRBV25-1 to TRBJ2-3, with D perhaps TRBD1 (9 bases). The sample taken for sequencing was CD4+ T cells from PBMCs. CDR3 in amino acids: CASSVHRGRGGTDTQYF. CDR3 sequence (DNA): TGTGCCAGCAGTGTACACAGGGGGCGGGGGGGCACAGATACGCAGTATTTT.